These T cell receptor beta chains were read from a single sample in a study of blood T cells in healthy people across ages. TCRdb reanalysed the 5' RACE reads using MiXCR and keeps one entry per CDR3 protein. This table has over 950,000 distinct CDR3 sequences, roughly two fifths appearing once. The sample taken for sequencing was blood. The source of these receptors is a man younger than 30 in good health. Each CDR3 is given with its conserved first and last residue. A D gene is named only where the DNA matches it firmly. The listing skips clone size in some rows; elsewhere it reads once, few, many or a size class.

D gene: -; J gene: TRBJ1-5; clone size: many; V gene: TRBV12-3/TRBV12-4; CDR3 DNA: TGTGCCAGCAGTTCCCTGGGTGGGCTGATCCGTAATCAGCCCCAGCATTTT; CDR3 protein: CASSSLGGLIRNQPQHF
D gene: -; J gene: TRBJ2-5; clone size: -; V gene: TRBV7-2; CDR3 DNA: TGTGCCATCAGCTTAGACCCGGGGAGGCAAGAGACCCAGTACTTC; CDR3 protein: CAISLDPGRQETQYF
D gene: -; J gene: TRBJ2-6; clone size: -; V gene: TRBV27; CDR3 DNA: TGTGCCAGCAGTTTTATGAAGGGGGCTGGGGCCAACGTCCTGACTTTC; CDR3 protein: CASSFMKGAGANVLTF
D gene: -; J gene: TRBJ2-7; clone size: few; V gene: TRBV7-9; CDR3 DNA: TGTGCCAGCAGCACTAATCAGGGCTCCGAGCAGTACTTC; CDR3 protein: CASSTNQGSEQYF
D gene: -; J gene: TRBJ2-1; clone size: few; V gene: TRBV6-2/TRBV6-3; CDR3 DNA: TGTGCCAGCAGCCCTCCTGATTCCGGAGGTCCGTTCTTC; CDR3 protein: CASSPPDSGGPFF
D gene: -; J gene: TRBJ1-5; clone size: once; V gene: TRBV12-3/TRBV12-4; CDR3 DNA: TGTGCCAGCAGTTCCCCGGGCCAAGCAAATCAGCCCCAGCATTTT; CDR3 protein: CASSSPGQANQPQHF
D gene: -; J gene: TRBJ2-2; clone size: -; V gene: TRBV9; CDR3 DNA: TGTGCCAGCAGCGTAGAACTGAACACCGGGGAGCTGTTTTTT; CDR3 protein: CASSVELNTGELFF
D gene: -; J gene: TRBJ1-1; clone size: -; V gene: TRBV12-3/TRBV12-4; CDR3 DNA: TGTGCCAGCAGTTTAGGGGGCGCAGGAACTGAAGCTTTCTTT; CDR3 protein: CASSLGGAGTEAFF
D gene: TRBD1; J gene: TRBJ2-2; clone size: -; V gene: TRBV6-5; CDR3 DNA: TGTGCCAGCAGTTACCTCACTGACCGGGACAGGGAGAGCACCGGGGAGCTGTTTTTT; CDR3 protein: CASSYLTDRDRESTGELFF
D gene: -; J gene: TRBJ2-6; clone size: -; V gene: TRBV21-1; CDR3 DNA: TGTGCCAGCAGCAAAGAACAGGCCTTAAGCCCTGGGGCCAACGTCCTGACTTTC; CDR3 protein: CASSKEQALSPGANVLTF
D gene: TRBD2; J gene: TRBJ2-5; clone size: -; V gene: TRBV25-1; CDR3 DNA: TGTGCCAGCAGTAACGGGGGAGGGTTAGTGGAGACCCAGTACTTC; CDR3 protein: CASSNGGGLVETQYF
D gene: -; J gene: TRBJ2-1; clone size: -; V gene: TRBV15; CDR3 DNA: TGTGCCACCAGCAGAGATTGGGGGGGGGCTCTCAATGAGCAGTTCTTC; CDR3 protein: CATSRDWGGALNEQFF
D gene: -; J gene: TRBJ2-2; clone size: -; V gene: TRBV6-5; CDR3 DNA: TGTGCCAGCAGCCTAATTTGGCCCACCGGGGAGCTGTTTTTT; CDR3 protein: CASSLIWPTGELFF
D gene: TRBD1; J gene: TRBJ2-1; clone size: -; V gene: TRBV5-1; CDR3 DNA: TGCGCCAGCAGCCGGACAGGTCGGAGCTCCTACAATGAGCAGTTCTTC; CDR3 protein: CASSRTGRSSYNEQFF
D gene: TRBD2; J gene: TRBJ2-1; clone size: many; V gene: TRBV5-1; CDR3 DNA: TGCGCCAGCAGCCCGCGGACTAGCGGGGGCTCCTACAATGAGCAGTTCTTC; CDR3 protein: CASSPRTSGGSYNEQFF
D gene: -; J gene: TRBJ2-3; clone size: few; V gene: TRBV6-5; CDR3 DNA: TGTGCCAGCAGTTTTCAACTTCTCCCAGATACGCAGTATTTT; CDR3 protein: CASSFQLLPDTQYF